This T cell receptor beta chain originates from a study of Graves' ophthalmopathy and Graves' hyperthyroidism. Study-level findings and limits: Most thyroid clonotypes with frequency above 0.001 were detected in blood too. This model predicted ophthalmopathy progression (sensitivity roughly 71%, specificity 72.22%).

RNA transcripts were the template, and TCR beta CDR3 regions were amplified from them. HTBI-primed RT-PCR formed the first round, and a multiplex PCR formed the second. A single record per CDR3 protein comes from TCRdb applying MiXCR to the multiplex PCR reads. Of about 550,000 distinct CDR3 sequences listed, about two fifths were seen once; the top ten hold about 4.2%. Germline loops: CDR1 LNHNV, CDR2 YYDKDF (reference sequence). CDR3 length: 13 residues. Deletions cut 3 bases from V and 4 bases from J, with 9 bases between. Many counts were recorded for this clonotype. The antigen remains undetermined.

The clonotype comes from an adult man with Graves' hyperthyroidism. V is TRBV15 and J is TRBJ1-1; D is uncertain. The specimen was peripheral blood or thyroid tissue (not recorded which). The CDR3 nucleotides are TGTGCCACCAGCAGCCAAGCTGGCACTGAAGCTTTCTTT. Translating it yields CATSSQAGTEAFF.